This is a list of T cell receptor beta chains from one sample in a study of T-cell memory formation after mild COVID-19. Each CDR3 protein is one row after TCRdb ran MiXCR on the 5' RACE reads. The sample comprises under 700,000 distinct CDR3 sequences, around 21% of which are singletons, and roughly an eighth rests with the top ten. The specimen sequenced was PBMCs or a T cell subset sorted from them (not recorded which). These receptor sequences come from an adult woman who had mild COVID-19 (a few samples of this study predate the infection). Cell type and time point are not known. CDR3s include the opening cysteine and the closing phenylalanine or tryptophan. Each record gives: D gene, J gene, clone size, V gene, CDR3 DNA, CDR3 protein. The D gene is left open where the match is weak. Size tells how often a clone was seen (once, few, many) or the class of an expanded clone, and some rows leave it out.

d_gene: -
j_gene: TRBJ2-5
abundance: few
v_gene: TRBV6-5
CDR3nt: TGTGCCAGCAGTTACTCGAGGTTCCAAGAGACCCAGTACTTC
CDR3aa: CASSYSRFQETQYF

d_gene: -
j_gene: TRBJ2-1
abundance: -
v_gene: TRBV6-2/TRBV6-3
CDR3nt: TGTGCCAGCAGTTCTCCCCCCGCTTCCTACTATGAGCAGTTCTTC
CDR3aa: CASSSPPASYYEQFF

d_gene: TRBD1
j_gene: TRBJ1-2
abundance: few
v_gene: TRBV7-9
CDR3nt: TGTGCCAGCAGCTTGACCGGGACAGGGGTCGGCTACACCTTC
CDR3aa: CASSLTGTGVGYTF

d_gene: -
j_gene: TRBJ1-6
abundance: few
v_gene: TRBV14
CDR3nt: TGTGCCAGCAGCCAAGAAGCAGGGGTAAATAATTCACCCCTCCACTTT
CDR3aa: CASSQEAGVNNSPLHF

d_gene: -
j_gene: TRBJ2-5
abundance: few
v_gene: TRBV6-1
CDR3nt: TGTGCCAGCATTCCCTCGAGGGCAGGGGAGACCCAGTACTTC
CDR3aa: CASIPSRAGETQYF

d_gene: -
j_gene: TRBJ1-1
abundance: few
v_gene: TRBV11-3
CDR3nt: TGTGCCAGCAGCTCATCCGGGCAGTCACTCCGCTCCCTAGAAGCTTTCTTT
CDR3aa: CASSSSGQSLRSLEAFF

d_gene: -
j_gene: TRBJ2-1
abundance: many
v_gene: TRBV5-1
CDR3nt: TGCGCCAGCAGCTTGGGCAGCCTCTACAATGAGCAGTTCTTC
CDR3aa: CASSLGSLYNEQFF

d_gene: TRBD2
j_gene: TRBJ2-1
abundance: -
v_gene: TRBV2
CDR3nt: TGTGCCAGCAGTGGACTAGCGGGAGGGGTTGAGCAGTTCTTC
CDR3aa: CASSGLAGGVEQFF

d_gene: TRBD1
j_gene: TRBJ2-2
abundance: -
v_gene: TRBV7-9
CDR3nt: TGTGCCAGCAGCACGTTAACCACAGGGGGAAACACCGGGGAGCTGTTTTTT
CDR3aa: CASSTLTTGGNTGELFF

d_gene: -
j_gene: TRBJ1-2
abundance: -
v_gene: TRBV5-5
CDR3nt: TGTGCCAGCAGCTTTGACATCTATGGCTACACCTTC
CDR3aa: CASSFDIYGYTF

d_gene: TRBD2
j_gene: TRBJ2-1
abundance: few
v_gene: TRBV20-1
CDR3nt: TGCAGTGCTAGAGCCCTAGCGGGTTCCTCCTACAATGAGCAGTTCTTC
CDR3aa: CSARALAGSSYNEQFF

d_gene: TRBD1
j_gene: TRBJ2-7
abundance: many
v_gene: TRBV27
CDR3nt: TGTGCCAGCAGCTTCGCGGGGACAGGCTCCTACGAGCAGTACTTC
CDR3aa: CASSFAGTGSYEQYF

d_gene: -
j_gene: TRBJ1-2
abundance: few
v_gene: TRBV7-3
CDR3nt: TGTGCCAGCAGCTCCCAGCCAGACTATGGCTACACCTTC
CDR3aa: CASSSQPDYGYTF

d_gene: TRBD2
j_gene: TRBJ2-1
abundance: -
v_gene: TRBV6-5
CDR3nt: TGTGCTAGCAGTTACAAGGGACTAGCGGCCGACAATGAGCAGTTCTTC
CDR3aa: CASSYKGLAADNEQFF

d_gene: -
j_gene: TRBJ2-5
abundance: few
v_gene: TRBV9
CDR3nt: TGTGCCAGCAGCGTAGCGACTAGTGGGGGAGAGACCCAGTACTTC
CDR3aa: CASSVATSGGETQYF

d_gene: -
j_gene: TRBJ1-1
abundance: few
v_gene: TRBV11-2
CDR3nt: TGTGCCAGCAGCTTAGTTCGGTACTACCCTGAAGCTTTCTTT
CDR3aa: CASSLVRYYPEAFF

d_gene: -
j_gene: TRBJ1-2
abundance: -
v_gene: TRBV7-3
CDR3nt: TGTGCCAGCAGCGTCAACAATTTGGGTTTGGATGGCTACACCTTC
CDR3aa: CASSVNNLGLDGYTF

d_gene: TRBD1
j_gene: TRBJ1-5
abundance: few
v_gene: TRBV7-9
CDR3nt: TGTGCCAGCAGCGAGACAGGGGGCGGCCAGCCCCAGCATTTT
CDR3aa: CASSETGGGQPQHF

d_gene: TRBD2
j_gene: TRBJ2-3
abundance: -
v_gene: TRBV12-3/TRBV12-4
CDR3nt: TGTGCCAGCAGTACATGGGGACTAGCGGGCACAGATACGCAGTATTTT
CDR3aa: CASSTWGLAGTDTQYF

d_gene: TRBD2
j_gene: TRBJ2-1
abundance: -
v_gene: TRBV6-5
CDR3nt: TGTGCCAGCAGACATAGCGGGGGAAATTCCTACAATGAGCAGTTCTTC
CDR3aa: CASRHSGGNSYNEQFF

d_gene: -
j_gene: TRBJ2-5
abundance: many
v_gene: TRBV14
CDR3nt: TGTGCCAGCAGTTTTAACACGGCGATTGAGACCCAGTACTTC
CDR3aa: CASSFNTAIETQYF

d_gene: TRBD1
j_gene: TRBJ2-3
abundance: -
v_gene: TRBV5-1
CDR3nt: TGCGCCAGCAGACCCGGGACAGGGTCCGCAGATACGCAGTATTTT
CDR3aa: CASRPGTGSADTQYF

d_gene: -
j_gene: TRBJ2-4
abundance: -
v_gene: TRBV7-3
CDR3nt: TGTGCCAGCAGCTTAATCGTCCGGGACATTCAGTACTTC
CDR3aa: CASSLIVRDIQYF

d_gene: -
j_gene: TRBJ2-4
abundance: few
v_gene: TRBV6-2/TRBV6-3
CDR3nt: TGTGCCAGCAGTTACTCGAGGGGTTCGGCCAAAAACATTCAGTACTTC
CDR3aa: CASSYSRGSAKNIQYF

d_gene: -
j_gene: TRBJ2-3
abundance: -
v_gene: TRBV4-1
CDR3nt: TGCGCCAGCAGCCAAGACGGGGTCAACACAGATACGCAGTATTTT
CDR3aa: CASSQDGVNTDTQYF

d_gene: -
j_gene: TRBJ2-7
abundance: -
v_gene: TRBV25-1
CDR3nt: TGTGCCAGCAGTCCCGCTTGGGTCGGATCTGAGCGCGAGCAGTACTTC
CDR3aa: CASSPAWVGSEREQYF

d_gene: TRBD1
j_gene: TRBJ1-2
abundance: -
v_gene: TRBV20-1
CDR3nt: TGCAGTGCTAGAGGGTTTAGGGACAGAGCCTATGGCTACACCTTC
CDR3aa: CSARGFRDRAYGYTF

d_gene: -
j_gene: TRBJ1-2
abundance: few
v_gene: TRBV5-6
CDR3nt: TGTGCCAGCAGAGACCTCGCGAATAACTATGGCTACACCTTC
CDR3aa: CASRDLANNYGYTF

d_gene: -
j_gene: TRBJ1-5
abundance: -
v_gene: TRBV4-3
CDR3nt: TGCGCCAGCAGCCAAGATTTCGAGCAGCCCCAGCATTTT
CDR3aa: CASSQDFEQPQHF

d_gene: -
j_gene: TRBJ2-4
abundance: many
v_gene: TRBV5-1
CDR3nt: TGCGCCAGCAGCTTGGATCCGGGGGTCAAAAACATTCAGTACTTC
CDR3aa: CASSLDPGVKNIQYF

d_gene: TRBD2
j_gene: TRBJ2-5
abundance: -
v_gene: TRBV12-3/TRBV12-4
CDR3nt: TGTGCCAGCAGTTTTTGGGCGACCCTCCTGACTAGCGGGGGTAGTCCCCAAGAGACCCAGTACTTC
CDR3aa: CASSFWATLLTSGGSPQETQYF

d_gene: -
j_gene: TRBJ2-1
abundance: -
v_gene: TRBV5-4
CDR3nt: TGTGCCAGCAGCTTTTACGGGAGTATAGGCAATGAGCAGTTCTTC
CDR3aa: CASSFYGSIGNEQFF

d_gene: -
j_gene: TRBJ1-1
abundance: -
v_gene: TRBV20-1
CDR3nt: TGCAGTGCTAGCCCCATTGGATACACTGAAGCTTTCTTT
CDR3aa: CSASPIGYTEAFF

d_gene: TRBD1
j_gene: TRBJ2-5
abundance: -
v_gene: TRBV12-3/TRBV12-4
CDR3nt: TGTGCCAGCAGACGGACAGGGGCCCTCCAAGAGACCCAGTACTTC
CDR3aa: CASRRTGALQETQYF

d_gene: TRBD2
j_gene: TRBJ2-1
abundance: few
v_gene: TRBV24-1
CDR3nt: TGTGCCACCAGCACTAGCGGGGAGTTAAATGAGCAGTTCTTC
CDR3aa: CATSTSGELNEQFF

d_gene: -
j_gene: TRBJ2-1
abundance: few
v_gene: TRBV4-3
CDR3nt: TGCGCCAGCAGCCAGCGACTAGTTTATGATGAGCAGTTCTTC
CDR3aa: CASSQRLVYDEQFF

d_gene: -
j_gene: TRBJ2-1
abundance: many
v_gene: TRBV9
CDR3nt: TGTGCCAGCAGCACAGCATTGCTCAATGAGCAGTTCTTC
CDR3aa: CASSTALLNEQFF

d_gene: TRBD1
j_gene: TRBJ1-5
abundance: few
v_gene: TRBV5-6
CDR3nt: TGTGCCAGCACCTCCCAGGGACAGGGGTATCAGCCCCAGCATTTT
CDR3aa: CASTSQGQGYQPQHF

d_gene: -
j_gene: TRBJ2-5
abundance: few
v_gene: TRBV9
CDR3nt: TGTGCCAGCAGCGTATTCTGGGGAGAGACCCAGTACTTC
CDR3aa: CASSVFWGETQYF

d_gene: -
j_gene: TRBJ2-7
abundance: once
v_gene: TRBV9
CDR3nt: TGTGCCAGCAGCGTAGGGGCAGGAGGAAGCTCCTACGAGCAGTACTTC
CDR3aa: CASSVGAGGSSYEQYF

d_gene: -
j_gene: TRBJ1-2
abundance: -
v_gene: TRBV11-2
CDR3nt: TGTGCCAGCAGCTTAGATTTCGCCCAGAGGGGGTCAGCAGGCTACACCTTC
CDR3aa: CASSLDFAQRGSAGYTF